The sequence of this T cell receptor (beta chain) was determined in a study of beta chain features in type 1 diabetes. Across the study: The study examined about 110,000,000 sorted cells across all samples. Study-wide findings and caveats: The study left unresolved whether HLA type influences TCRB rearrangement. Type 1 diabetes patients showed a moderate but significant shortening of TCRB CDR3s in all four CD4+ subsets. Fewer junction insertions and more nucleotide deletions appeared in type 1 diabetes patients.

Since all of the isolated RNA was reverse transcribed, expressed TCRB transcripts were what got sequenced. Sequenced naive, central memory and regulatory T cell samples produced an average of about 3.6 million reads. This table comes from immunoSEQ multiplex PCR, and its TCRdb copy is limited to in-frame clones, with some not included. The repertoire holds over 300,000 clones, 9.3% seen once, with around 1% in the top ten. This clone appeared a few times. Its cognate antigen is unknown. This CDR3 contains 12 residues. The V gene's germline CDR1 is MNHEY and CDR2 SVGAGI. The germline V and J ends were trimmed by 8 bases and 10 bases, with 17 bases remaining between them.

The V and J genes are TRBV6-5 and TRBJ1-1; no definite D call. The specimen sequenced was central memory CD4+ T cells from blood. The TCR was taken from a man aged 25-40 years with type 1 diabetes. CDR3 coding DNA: TGTGCCAGCCGAAACCGGGCGGGGATAGCTTTCTTT. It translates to CASRNRAGIAFF.